A selection of T cell receptor beta chains follows, all from one sample in a study of PD-L1 blockade in urothelial cancer. Repertoires were generated with immunoSEQ multiplex PCR, while TCRdb's copy carries only in-frame clones and drops some. The sample lists about 86,000 clones; approximately 81% were seen once. The sample was PBMCs, taken around atezolizumab (anti-PD-L1) treatment. The origin of the receptors is a man aged 60-69 years with urothelial cancer. The CDR3 runs from the conserved cysteine through the conserved F or W. The D gene is left open where the match is weak. The size entry is marked missing in some rows and otherwise reads once, few, many or a size class.

J gene: TRBJ1-5; CDR3 length: 14; V gene: TRBV5-6; D gene: TRBD1; clone size: NA; CDR3 DNA: TGTGCCAGCAGCTTGGACAGGGGCGGTCAGCCCCAGCATTTT; CDR3 protein: CASSLDRGGQPQHF
J gene: TRBJ2-3; CDR3 length: 14; V gene: TRBV28; D gene: NA; clone size: NA; CDR3 DNA: TGTGCCAGCTGTCGGGGGACCTGGGGCGATACGCAGTATTTT; CDR3 protein: CASCRGTWGDTQYF
J gene: TRBJ2-7; CDR3 length: 14; V gene: TRBV9; D gene: NA; clone size: NA; CDR3 DNA: TGTGCCAGCAGCCTAGGAGGGAGCTCCTACGAGCAGTACTTC; CDR3 protein: CASSLGGSSYEQYF
J gene: TRBJ1-2; CDR3 length: 13; V gene: TRBV27; D gene: NA; clone size: NA; CDR3 DNA: TGTGCCAGCAGCCTACAGGGTTTCGACGGCTACACCTTC; CDR3 protein: CASSLQGFDGYTF
J gene: TRBJ1-3; CDR3 length: 16; V gene: TRBV6-6; D gene: TRBD1; clone size: NA; CDR3 DNA: TGTGCCAGCAGTTACTCTGACAGGGGAGCTGGAAACACCATATATTTT; CDR3 protein: CASSYSDRGAGNTIYF
J gene: TRBJ1-5; CDR3 length: 13; V gene: TRBV6-1; D gene: TRBD1; clone size: NA; CDR3 DNA: TGTGCCAGCAGTGAGTACAGGGGCCAGCCCCAGCATTTT; CDR3 protein: CASSEYRGQPQHF
J gene: TRBJ2-3; CDR3 length: 15; V gene: TRBV5-4; D gene: TRBD2; clone size: once; CDR3 DNA: TGTGCCAGCAGCTTGGATCTAGCGGGCACAGATACGCAGTATTTT; CDR3 protein: CASSLDLAGTDTQYF
J gene: TRBJ2-4; CDR3 length: 15; V gene: TRBV12-5; D gene: NA; clone size: NA; CDR3 DNA: TGTGCTAGTGGTTTGGCCGACTTAGCCAAAAACATTCAGTACTTC; CDR3 protein: CASGLADLAKNIQYF
J gene: TRBJ1-1; CDR3 length: 15; V gene: TRBV27; D gene: TRBD1; clone size: NA; CDR3 DNA: TGTGCCAGCAGTGAGACAGGGGGGTTGATCACTGAAGCTTTCTTT; CDR3 protein: CASSETGGLITEAFF
J gene: TRBJ1-2; CDR3 length: 13; V gene: TRBV2; D gene: TRBD1; clone size: NA; CDR3 DNA: TGTGCCAGCAGTGGGGGACAGAACTATGGCTACACCTTC; CDR3 protein: CASSGGQNYGYTF
J gene: TRBJ1-1; CDR3 length: 14; V gene: TRBV5-4; D gene: NA; clone size: NA; CDR3 DNA: TGTGCCAGCAGCTTAGGATTCAGGGCCACTGAAGCTTTCTTT; CDR3 protein: CASSLGFRATEAFF
J gene: TRBJ2-3; CDR3 length: 15; V gene: TRBV2; D gene: TRBD1; clone size: NA; CDR3 DNA: TGTGCCAGAGAACAGGGGGTGCTATTGACAGATACGCAGTATTTT; CDR3 protein: CAREQGVLLTDTQYF
J gene: TRBJ2-5; CDR3 length: 15; V gene: TRBV6-5; D gene: TRBD2; clone size: NA; CDR3 DNA: TGTGCCAGCAGTTGGGGTACTAGCGGGAGGGGGACCCAGTACTTC; CDR3 protein: CASSWGTSGRGTQYF
J gene: TRBJ2-2; CDR3 length: 15; V gene: TRBV10-2; D gene: TRBD1; clone size: NA; CDR3 DNA: TGCGCCAGCGGAGGACAGGGGCCAGTCACCGGGGAGCTGTTTTTT; CDR3 protein: CASGGQGPVTGELFF
J gene: TRBJ1-1; CDR3 length: 13; V gene: TRBV30; D gene: NA; clone size: NA; CDR3 DNA: TGTGCCTGGAAGGACATCTCGAACACTGAAGCTTTCTTT; CDR3 protein: CAWKDISNTEAFF
J gene: TRBJ1-5; CDR3 length: 17; V gene: TRBV28; D gene: NA; clone size: NA; CDR3 DNA: TGTGCCAGCGACGGAGGCTTGTCTAAACGGGTCAATCAGCCCCAGCATTTT; CDR3 protein: CASDGGLSKRVNQPQHF
J gene: TRBJ2-4; CDR3 length: 16; V gene: TRBV2; D gene: NA; clone size: NA; CDR3 DNA: TGTGCCAGCACTAGCCAGGACCTAATGGCCAAAAACATTCAGTACTTC; CDR3 protein: CASTSQDLMAKNIQYF
J gene: TRBJ2-7; CDR3 length: 14; V gene: TRBV7-2; D gene: NA; clone size: NA; CDR3 DNA: TGTGCCAGCAGCTCCATGGGGGGATCCTACGAGCAGTACTTC; CDR3 protein: CASSSMGGSYEQYF
J gene: TRBJ2-3; CDR3 length: 14; V gene: TRBV7-3; D gene: NA; clone size: few; CDR3 DNA: TGTGCCAGCAGCTTAGGTCTAGCCTTTGATACGCAGTATTTT; CDR3 protein: CASSLGLAFDTQYF
J gene: TRBJ2-7; CDR3 length: 14; V gene: TRBV28; D gene: NA; clone size: NA; CDR3 DNA: TGTGCCAGCAGTTTCCCAGGAGGGCTTTACGAGCAGTACTTC; CDR3 protein: CASSFPGGLYEQYF
J gene: TRBJ2-1; CDR3 length: 18; V gene: TRBV27; D gene: TRBD2; clone size: NA; CDR3 DNA: TGTGCCAGCAGTTTAAGGACTAGCGGGAGTGAGGTCAGGAATGAGCAGTTCTTC; CDR3 protein: CASSLRTSGSEVRNEQFF
J gene: TRBJ2-7; CDR3 length: 14; V gene: TRBV27; D gene: TRBD2; clone size: NA; CDR3 DNA: TGTGCCAGCAGTTTTCTAGCGGCACGGGACGAGCAGTACTTC; CDR3 protein: CASSFLAARDEQYF
J gene: TRBJ2-7; CDR3 length: 12; V gene: TRBV12-5; D gene: NA; clone size: few; CDR3 DNA: TGTGCTAGTGGTTACGGACTGCTGGAGCAGTACTTC; CDR3 protein: CASGYGLLEQYF
J gene: TRBJ1-2; CDR3 length: 15; V gene: TRBV27; D gene: NA; clone size: NA; CDR3 DNA: TGTGCCAGCAGACCAGTTACAGGTACCAACTATGGCTACACCTTC; CDR3 protein: CASRPVTGTNYGYTF